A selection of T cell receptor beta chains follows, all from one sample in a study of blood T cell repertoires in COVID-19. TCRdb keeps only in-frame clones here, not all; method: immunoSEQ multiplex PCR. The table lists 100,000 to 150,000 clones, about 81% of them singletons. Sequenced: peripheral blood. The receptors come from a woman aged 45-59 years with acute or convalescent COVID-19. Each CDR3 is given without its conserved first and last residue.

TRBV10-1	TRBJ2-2	ASSEGGTTGELF
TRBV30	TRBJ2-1	AWSFRGNDEQF
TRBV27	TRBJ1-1	ASGSRQGEAF
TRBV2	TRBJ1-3	ASRARSGNTIY
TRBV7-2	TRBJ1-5	ASSLDHFDRGQPQH
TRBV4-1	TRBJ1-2	ASSPMTKVNNYGYT
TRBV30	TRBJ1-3	AWSPLGGGNTIY
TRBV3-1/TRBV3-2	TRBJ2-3	ASSPSRSGGAADTQY
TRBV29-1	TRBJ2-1	SVRTSGRGGEQF
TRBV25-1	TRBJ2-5	ASSVGRGLEETQY
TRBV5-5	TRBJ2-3	ASGPSGSTDTQY
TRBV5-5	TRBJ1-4	ASSLVLAGGYEKLF
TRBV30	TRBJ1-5	AWSGDGEAQPQH
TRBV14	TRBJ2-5	ASSRQGALETQY
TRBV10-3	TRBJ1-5	AISRQGRNSNQPQH
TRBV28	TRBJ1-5	ASSLRQGSNQPQH
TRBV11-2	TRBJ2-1	ASSLVAADEQF